The rows below give T cell receptor beta chains drawn from one sample of a study of cytomegalovirus exposure and HLA in healthy donors. TCRdb's table, derived via immunoSEQ multiplex PCR, lists solely in-frame clones and lacks some. In the table there are some 190,000 clones, just under 80% of which are singletons. The specimen was PBMCs. These TCRs come from a female donor in good health and CMV-seronegative. Both conserved end residues are part of each CDR3. Fields, in order: J gene, V gene, clone size, D gene, CDR3 length, CDR3 protein, CDR3 DNA. A D gene is named only where the DNA matches it firmly. Rows may omit the clone size; those that give it use once, few, many or a size class.

>TRBJ2-7|TRBV18|NA|TRBD1|14
CASSSTGGPYEQYF
TGTGCCAGCTCATCAACAGGGGGTCCCTACGAGCAGTACTTC
>TRBJ2-3|TRBV5-1|NA|TRBD2|16
CASSLGIAGVTDTQYF
TGCGCCAGCAGCTTGGGTATAGCGGGGGTCACAGATACGCAGTATTTT
>TRBJ2-1|TRBV9|few|NA|16
CASSAQDSLRYNEQFF
TGTGCCAGCAGCGCCCAGGACAGTCTCAGGTACAATGAGCAGTTCTTC
>TRBJ1-4|TRBV19|once|NA|12
CASSFAGEKLFF
TGTGCCAGTAGTTTCGCGGGGGAAAAACTGTTTTTT
>TRBJ2-1|TRBV5-1|NA|NA|14
CASRVDRSYNEQFF
TGCGCCAGCAGGGTCGACAGGTCCTACAATGAGCAGTTCTTC
>TRBJ2-7|TRBV27|once|TRBD1|15
CASSWDRGGSYEQYF
TGTGCCAGCAGTTGGGACAGGGGTGGCTCCTACGAGCAGTACTTC
>TRBJ2-5|TRBV7-9|NA|TRBD2|16
CASSQIRGGLYETQYF
TGTGCCAGCAGTCAAATACGGGGGGGCTTGTACGAGACCCAGTACTTC
>TRBJ2-2|TRBV5-1|NA|NA|14
CASSADTNTGELFF
TGCGCCAGCAGCGCGGACACGAACACCGGGGAGCTGTTTTTT
>TRBJ2-7|TRBV18|few|TRBD1|15
CASSSGQGTTYEQYF
TGTGCCAGCTCATCCGGACAGGGCACAACCTACGAGCAGTACTTC
>TRBJ2-7|TRBV9|NA|NA|14
CASSVDRTSYEQYF
TGTGCCAGCAGCGTAGACAGGACCTCCTACGAGCAGTACTTC
>TRBJ1-2|TRBV10-3|NA|NA|16
CAISESTTPANYGNTF
TGTGCCATCAGTGAGTCGACGACTCCAGCTAACTATGGCAACACCTTC
>TRBJ2-7|TRBV11-3|NA|NA|14
CASGRTDSSYEQYF
TGTGCCAGCGGCCGAACGGACAGCTCCTACGAGCAGTACTTC
>TRBJ2-1|TRBV28|NA|TRBD2|17
CASSHGTSGGSYNEQFF
TGTGCCAGCAGTCACGGGACTAGCGGGGGGTCCTACAATGAGCAGTTCTTC
>TRBJ2-7|TRBV5-1|NA|TRBD2|14
CASSYSGNSYEQYF
TGCGCCAGCAGCTATAGCGGGAATTCCTACGAGCAGTACTTC
>TRBJ2-5|TRBV5-1|NA|NA|13
CASSLDGGGTQYF
TGCGCCAGCAGCTTGGACGGGGGTGGGACCCAGTACTTC
>TRBJ2-4|TRBV14|few|NA|13
CASSQAGWDIQYF
TGTGCCAGCAGCCAGGCAGGGTGGGACATTCAGTACTTC
>TRBJ2-7|TRBV10-3|few|NA|12
CAISESTREQYF
TGTGCCATCAGTGAGTCGACGAGGGAGCAGTACTTC
>TRBJ2-5|TRBV2|NA|NA|15
CASSPRTQQGETQYF
TGTGCCAGCAGCCCCCGGACGCAGCAGGGCGAGACCCAGTACTTC
>TRBJ2-5|TRBV23-1|NA|NA|11
CARQIQETQYF
TGCGCCAGACAGATCCAAGAGACCCAGTACTTC
>TRBJ2-2|TRBV5-4|NA|NA|14
CASSSDTSSGELFF
TGTGCCAGCAGCTCCGACACCTCCAGCGGGGAGCTGTTTTTT
>TRBJ2-7|TRBV9|NA|NA|15
CASSPRERLSYEQYF
TGTGCCAGCAGCCCAAGGGAGCGCCTTTCCTACGAGCAGTACTTC
>TRBJ2-7|TRBV9|NA|NA|15
CASSVVGKANAEQYF
TGTGCCAGCAGCGTAGTCGGGAAGGCGAATGCGGAGCAGTACTTC
>TRBJ2-1|TRBV5-1|NA|TRBD2|16
CASRPVGGSSYNEQFF
TGCGCCAGCCGACCGGTGGGGGGGAGCTCCTACAATGAGCAGTTCTTC
>TRBJ2-7|TRBV9|NA|TRBD1|16
CASSGIGTVGPYEQYF
TGTGCCAGCAGCGGAATAGGGACAGTAGGACCCTACGAGCAGTACTTC
>TRBJ1-5|TRBV5-6|NA|NA|14
CASSLGRSNQPQHF
TGTGCCAGCAGCTTGGGACGGAGTAATCAGCCCCAGCATTTT
>TRBJ2-7|TRBV27|once|NA|13
CASSLMGGYEQYF
TGTGCCAGCAGTTTAATGGGGGGCTACGAGCAGTACTTC
>TRBJ2-5|TRBV7-9|NA|NA|17
CASDSTLSRRMGETQYF
TGTGCCAGCGATTCTACCCTTTCCAGGAGGATGGGAGAGACCCAGTACTTC
>TRBJ1-1|TRBV28|NA|TRBD1|15
CASSPQGQGNSEAFF
TGTGCCAGCAGTCCCCAGGGACAGGGAAACTCTGAAGCTTTCTTT
>TRBJ1-1|TRBV28|NA|TRBD1|17
CASLPTGIRDRNTEAFF
TGTGCCAGTTTACCGACAGGGATTCGGGACCGGAACACTGAAGCTTTCTTT